The 7 T cell receptor beta chains presented below share a single source sample, sequenced in a study of cytomegalovirus exposure and HLA in healthy donors. Data came from immunoSEQ multiplex PCR; TCRdb stores just in-frame clones and leaves some out. This table holds more than 110,000 clones, approximately 87% found once. The specimen sequenced was PBMCs. These receptor sequences come from a man in his late teens or twenties in good health and CMV-seronegative.

This clone was recorded once. The V call is TRBV5-1, the J call TRBJ2-7; 8 nucleotides agree with TRBD2. CDR3 length: 15 amino acids. J lost 0 bases, V lost 0 bases, and 2 bases had no gene match. The germline V gene encodes CDR1 SGHRS and CDR2 YFSETQ. The CDR3 spells CASSLGTSSSYEQYF. Here the CDR3 DNA reads TGCGCCAGCAGCTTGGGGACTAGCAGCTCCTACGAGCAGTACTTC.

This clone was detected once. CDR3 bases: TGTGCCAGCAGTTTTGGTGTCAGTGGGAACACCGGGGAGCTGTTTTTT. The encoded protein is CASSFGVSGNTGELFF. This rearrangement joins TRBV27 to TRBJ2-2; no definite D call. Germline CDR1 and CDR2: MNHEY and SMNVEV (reference sequence). The CDR3 runs 16 residues. The germline V and J ends were trimmed by 3 bases and 1 base, with 12 bases remaining between them.

This chain joins TRBV6-6 and TRBJ1-5, with D unclear. This CDR3 contains 13 residues. The V end lost 6 bases, the J end lost 7 bases, and 13 bases lay between the germline ends. Looked up from germline, CDR1 is MNHNY and CDR2 is SVGAGI (reference sequence). For the CDR3, the DNA is TGTGCCAGCAGCAAAGCGGACTGGCAGCCCCAGCATTTT. It translates to CASSKADWQPQHF.

J is TRBJ2-1 and V is TRBV29-1, with 14 nucleotides matching TRBD2. Germline V gene data show CDR1 as SQVTM and CDR2 as ANQGSEA. The CDR3 extends over 14 amino acids. V was clipped by 7 bases and J by 5 bases; unmatched bases: 4. CDR3 nucleotide sequence: TGCAGCGGAGGACTAGCGGGGGGTAACAATGAGCAGTTCTTC. It yields the protein CSGGLAGGNNEQFF.

The chain combines TRBV9 with TRBJ2-5; TRBD2 matches 11 bases. The CDR3 totals 15 residues. V was pared by 2 bases and J by 4 bases, with 4 bases of the junction left unmatched. Germline loops: CDR1 SGDLS, CDR2 YYNGEE. The CDR3 coding sequence is TGTGCCAGCAGCGTTCAACTAGCGGGAGCAGAGACCCAGTACTTC. It codes for CASSVQLAGAETQYF.

V usage is TRBV9 and J usage is TRBJ1-3; D perhaps matches TRBD1 (6 bases). CDR3 length equals 15 residues. Germline loops: CDR1 SGDLS, CDR2 YYNGEE. V gave up 0 bases and J gave up 4 bases, with 11 bases separating them. The chain's CDR3 is CASSVEGGLGNTIYF. DNA for the CDR3: TGTGCCAGCAGCGTAGAGGGGGGGCTCGGAAACACCATATATTTT.

The rearrangement uses TRBV5-6 and TRBJ2-5; maybe TRBD2 (5 bases). The length of the CDR3 is 15 residues. Per the germline V gene, CDR1 is SGHDT and CDR2 is YYEEEE. Deletions cut 2 bases from V and 5 bases from J, with 16 bases between. Here the CDR3 reads CASSFVPTSSETQYF. In DNA, the CDR3 is TGTGCCAGCAGCTTCGTCCCAACTAGTTCTGAGACCCAGTACTTC.